These T cell receptor beta chains were read from a single sample in a study of T-cell memory formation after mild COVID-19. MiXCR, applied by TCRdb to the 5' RACE reads, yields one record per CDR3 protein. The data show more than 450,000 distinct CDR3 sequences, roughly 18% seen once. The sample comprised PBMCs or a T cell subset sorted from them (not recorded which). The receptors originated from an adult woman who had mild COVID-19 (a few samples of this study predate the infection). Cell type and time point are not known. Each CDR3 is given with its conserved first and last residue. D genes are given only for firm matches. Clone size is given for some rows only: seen once, a few or many times, or a class if the clone is expanded.

>.|TRBJ2-7|.|TRBV27
TGTGCCAGCAGTCCACAGGGTCCCGTTTACGAGCAGTACTTC
CASSPQGPVYEQYF
>.|TRBJ2-1|.|TRBV12-3/TRBV12-4
TGTGCCAGCAGTCCCCACGGGGCGGACGGGGATAATGAGCAGTTCTTC
CASSPHGADGDNEQFF
>TRBD1|TRBJ2-7|.|TRBV15
TGTGCCACCAGCAGAGGAGCAGGGGGCAATACCTACGAGCAGTACTTC
CATSRGAGGNTYEQYF
>TRBD1|TRBJ1-2|once|TRBV12-3/TRBV12-4
TGTGCCAGCAGTCGGGCCGGGACAGGGAATAGCTATGGCTACACCTTC
CASSRAGTGNSYGYTF
>TRBD1|TRBJ1-6|.|TRBV20-1
TGCAGTGCTGGGACAGGGAGTACTAGTAATTCACCCCTCCACTTT
CSAGTGSTSNSPLHF
>.|TRBJ2-5|.|TRBV3-1
TGTGCCAGCAGCCAAGATCGATCCCGTAACAACTTC
CASSQDRSRNNF
>TRBD1|TRBJ1-3|few|TRBV5-6
TGTGCCAGCAGCCGACAGGGGGTACAAAAGGTCACCATATATTTT
CASSRQGVQKVTIYF
>.|TRBJ2-1|.|TRBV11-2
TGTGCCAGCAGCGCCCAAGCGCTGAGCTCCTACAATGAGCAGTTCTTC
CASSAQALSSYNEQFF
>TRBD2|TRBJ2-3|.|TRBV20-1
TGCAGTGCTAGAGATCGGAGTAGCGGGGGGTCGTTCACAGATACGCAGTATTTT
CSARDRSSGGSFTDTQYF
>TRBD1|TRBJ2-4|few|TRBV9
TGTGCCAGCAGCGTGGGAACGACAGGGCTTTCGGGCATTCAGTACTTC
CASSVGTTGLSGIQYF
>TRBD1|TRBJ1-1|.|TRBV7-9
TGTGCCAGCAGCTCAACTTTTCACAGGGGCACTGAAGCTTTCTTT
CASSSTFHRGTEAFF